The 14 T cell receptor beta chains presented below share a single source sample, sequenced in a study of cytomegalovirus exposure and HLA in healthy donors. Both 60 Vbeta primers and 13 Jbeta primers went into the PCR. TCRdb keeps only in-frame clones here, not all; method: immunoSEQ multiplex PCR. Its listing shows about 65,000 clones. The sample comprised PBMCs. These receptors all come from a boy between 10 and 17 years old in good health and CMV-seronegative.

V gene TRBV18 combines with J gene TRBJ1-2, with 8 bases lining up with TRBD1. CDR3 size: 17 residues. Looked up from germline, CDR1 is KGHSH and CDR2 is LQKENI. J was trimmed by 3 bases and V by 5 bases; bases with no gene match: 14. CDR3 protein: CASSETGATSQDYGYTF. Here the CDR3 DNA reads TGTGCCAGCTCAGAGACAGGGGCTACAAGCCAAGACTATGGCTACACCTTC.

The CDR3 loop is CASSTRDKGIYGYTF. The CDR3 region has the DNA TGTGCCAGCAGTACTCGGGACAAGGGGATCTATGGCTACACCTTC. The rearrangement links TRBV6-1 to TRBJ1-2; perhaps TRBD1 as D (6 bases). The germline V and J ends were trimmed by 5 bases and 4 bases, with 17 bases remaining between them. CDR1 MNHNS and CDR2 SASEGT come from the germline V gene. This CDR3 region has 15 residues.

The gene calls are TRBV28 and TRBJ1-2; D unresolved. This CDR3 comprises 12 residues. Trimming removed 3 bases at V and 5 bases at J, with 7 bases between. Per germline, CDR1 MDHEN and CDR2 SYDVKM. CDR3 in DNA: TGTGCCAGCAGTTTCGGAGGGTATGGCTACACCTTC. Translating it yields CASSFGGYGYTF.

The chain recombines TRBV11-3 with TRBJ2-3; 12 bases are a match to TRBD2. J lost 2 bases, V lost 1 base, and 4 bases had no gene match. Germline V gene lookup returns CDR1 SGHNT and CDR2 YENEEA. This CDR3 spans 17 amino acids. The CDR3 DNA sequence: TGTGCCAGCAGCTTAGGACTAGCGGGGGCCAACACAGATACGCAGTATTTT. Protein product: CASSLGLAGANTDTQYF.

This sequence joins TRBV7-8 and TRBJ2-7, with 9 bases lining up with TRBD2. Germline CDR1 and CDR2: SGHVS and FQNEAQ. This CDR3 has 17 amino acids. V trimming: 3 bases; J trimming: 0 bases; junction bases outside the gene matches: 9. CDR3 sequence: CASSLTSGGLSSYEQYF. The DNA for the CDR3 is TGTGCCAGCAGCTTGACTAGCGGAGGTCTGAGCTCCTACGAGCAGTACTTC.

For the CDR3, the DNA is TGTGCCAGCAGCCAAGATTATGGGACAGGGTCTGCCGAGCAGTACTTC. Translated: CASSQDYGTGSAEQYF. The chain joins TRBV4-2 to TRBJ2-7, with 9 bases matching TRBD1. The V segment lost 0 bases and the J segment 6 bases; nucleotides outside the gene matches: 9. CDR3 length: 16 amino acids. Germline V gene data show CDR1 as LGHNA and CDR2 as YNFKEQ.

The chain employs TRBV14 and TRBJ2-6, with a weak D call TRBD2 (7 bases). The CDR3 spans 18 residues. V gave up 1 base and J gave up 2 bases, with 15 bases separating them. Per germline, CDR1 SGHDN and CDR2 FVKESK. The CDR3 nucleotides read TGTGCCAGCAGCCAAGGTGGGGGGGCTGTAACTGGGGCCAACGTCCTGACTTTC. Translated, it gives CASSQGGGAVTGANVLTF.

The chain employs TRBV7-2 and TRBJ1-1; 9 positions agree with TRBD1. With V trimmed by 4 bases and J by 5 bases, 5 bases remained unmatched. CDR1 is SGHTA and CDR2 is FQGNSA in the germline V gene. The CDR3 consists of 14 residues. The CDR3 is CASSSGQGKTEAFF. In DNA, the CDR3 is TGTGCCAGCAGCTCCGGACAGGGGAAAACTGAAGCTTTCTTT.

The J gene is TRBJ2-3, the V gene TRBV5-1, with 8 bases fitting TRBD2. The J segment lost 1 base and the V segment lost 3 bases, leaving 19 bases of the junction unmatched. CDR3 length equals 20 residues. CDR1 SGHRS and CDR2 YFSETQ come from the germline V gene. The CDR3 nucleotides are TGCGCCAGCAGCTCACACCTTCGGCGGGGGGAAGGTTGGGGCACAGATACGCAGTATTTT. It specifies CASSSHLRRGEGWGTDTQYF.

V and J are TRBV19 and TRBJ2-1; D may be TRBD2 (5 bases). The CDR3 is 15 amino acids. The germline V gene encodes CDR1 LNHDA and CDR2 SQIVND (reference sequence). V dropped 3 bases and J dropped 0 bases, with 9 bases sitting between them. CDR3 coding DNA: TGTGCCAGTAGTATTTTCGCGGGCTCCTACAATGAGCAGTTCTTC. Protein sequence: CASSIFAGSYNEQFF.

The rearrangement links TRBV5-1 to TRBJ2-5; D is perhaps TRBD1 (6 bases). The CDR3 runs to 12 residues. Between the trimmed V and J ends, which lost 5 bases and 7 bases, there was a span of 12 bases. CDR1 and CDR2 from the germline V gene are SGHRS and YFSETQ. For the CDR3, the DNA is TGCGCCAGCAGTGAGGGGGAGCCGACCCAGTACTTC. Amino acids: CASSEGEPTQYF.

This chain links TRBV5-1 with TRBJ2-2, with no clear D. Germline CDR1 SGHRS, CDR2 YFSETQ. V was cut by 0 bases and J by 9 bases, with 6 bases left in between. This CDR3 is 12 amino acids long. The CDR3 DNA reads as TGCGCCAGCAGCTTGGAGCCAAGGGAGCTGTTTTTT. As protein: CASSLEPRELFF.

The chain is built from TRBV7-2 and TRBJ2-3, with 8 bases matching TRBD1. This CDR3 is built from 13 residues. Germline CDR1 SGHTA, CDR2 FQGNSA. The V and J ends lost 8 bases and 6 bases, in that order; junction bases with no gene match: 7. The CDR3 DNA reads TGTGCCAGCCAGGGGGCAGGGGGGGATACGCAGTATTTT. As protein: CASQGAGGDTQYF.

The chain carries TRBV4-2 and TRBJ1-2, with TRBD1 as a possible D gene (5 bases). V gave up 2 bases and J gave up 7 bases, with 20 bases separating them. Germline V gives CDR1 LGHNA, CDR2 YNFKEQ. The CDR3 extends over 16 amino acids. For the CDR3, the DNA is TGTGCCAGCAGCCAACAATCTGGAGGGGCGTCTGGTGGCTACACCTTC. Its protein is CASSQQSGGASGGYTF.